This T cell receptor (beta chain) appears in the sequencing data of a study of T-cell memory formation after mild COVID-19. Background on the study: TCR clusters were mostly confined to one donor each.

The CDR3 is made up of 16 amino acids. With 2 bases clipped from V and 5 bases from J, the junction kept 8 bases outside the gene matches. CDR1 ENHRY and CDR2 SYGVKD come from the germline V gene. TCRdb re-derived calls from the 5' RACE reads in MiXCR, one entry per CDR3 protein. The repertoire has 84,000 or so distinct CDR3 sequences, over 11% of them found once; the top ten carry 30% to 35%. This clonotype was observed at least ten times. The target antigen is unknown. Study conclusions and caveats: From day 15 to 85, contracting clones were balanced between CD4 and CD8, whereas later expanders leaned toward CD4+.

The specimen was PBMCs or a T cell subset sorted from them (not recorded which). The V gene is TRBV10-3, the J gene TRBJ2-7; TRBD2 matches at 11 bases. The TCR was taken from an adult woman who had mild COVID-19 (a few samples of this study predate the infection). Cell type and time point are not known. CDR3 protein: CAISEPPGLAANEQYF. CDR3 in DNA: TGTGCCATCAGTGAGCCCCCGGGACTAGCGGCTAACGAGCAGTACTTC.